This T cell receptor (beta chain) was documented in a study of T-cell reconstitution after alpha-beta-depleted transplantation in children. In germline, CDR1 is LGHNT, CDR2 FRNRAP. V lost 0 bases and J lost 5; bases outside the gene matches: 9. The CDR3 spans 18 residues. Unique molecular identifiers were incorporated into the prepared TCRbeta library. TCRdb ran MiXCR on the PCR reads and lists one entry per CDR3 protein. The sample contains approximately 70,000 distinct CDR3 sequences, around 4.7% of which appear only once. The study's findings and limits: The high TCRbeta diversity at day 60 in some patients came from surviving recipient T cells and thymic progenitors. It was reported that alpha-beta T cells came from several hundred expanded graft clones (about two months after transplant). T-cell counts and diversity at one year post-transplant came mainly from newly produced T cells.

This clonotype was detected many times. Its antigen remains unknown. The sequence derives from a boy under two years old who had a stem cell transplant for acute myeloid leukemia, so the T cells may come from the graft donor. The genes are TRBV12-5 and TRBJ2-1; 11 bases line up with TRBD2. Here the sequenced sample was PBMCs, mostly from graft donor cells, taken 180 days after TCRalphabeta/CD19-depleted stem cell transplant. CDR3 loop: CASGLVHSGGADDNEQFF. The CDR3, as DNA: TGTGCTAGTGGTTTGGTCCATAGCGGGGGGGCCGATGACAATGAGCAGTTCTTC. The whole variable domain, remainder taken from reference TRBV12-5 and TRBJ2-1, is DARVTQTPRHKVTEMGQEVTMRCQPILGHNTVFWYRQTMMQGLELLAYFRNRAPLDDSGMPKDRFSAEMPDATLATLKIQPSEPRDSAVYFCASGLVHSGGADDNEQFFGPGTRLTVL.